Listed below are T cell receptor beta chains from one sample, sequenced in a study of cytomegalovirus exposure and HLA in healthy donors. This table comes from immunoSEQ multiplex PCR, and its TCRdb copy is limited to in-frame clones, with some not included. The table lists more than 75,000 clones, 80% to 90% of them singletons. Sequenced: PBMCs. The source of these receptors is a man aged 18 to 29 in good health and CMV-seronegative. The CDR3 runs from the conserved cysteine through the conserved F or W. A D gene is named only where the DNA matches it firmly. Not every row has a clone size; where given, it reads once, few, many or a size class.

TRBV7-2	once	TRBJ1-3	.	TGTGCCAGCAGCGCAGTAGCTGGTGGCTCTGGAAACACCATATATTTT	CASSAVAGGSGNTIYF
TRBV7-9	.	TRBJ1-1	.	TGTGCCAGCAGCTTACCCAGGGGTGAAGCTTTCTTT	CASSLPRGEAFF
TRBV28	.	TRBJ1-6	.	TGTGCCAGCAGTCCACTAGGCTCACCCCTCCACTTT	CASSPLGSPLHF
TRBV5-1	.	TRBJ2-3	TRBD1	TGCGCCAGCCGGACAGGGTTCGCAGATACGCAGTATTTT	CASRTGFADTQYF
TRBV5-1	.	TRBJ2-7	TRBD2	TGCGCCGCCACCCAGCGGGACTTCTCCTACGAGCAGTACTTC	CAATQRDFSYEQYF
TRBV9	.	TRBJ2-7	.	TGTGCCAGCAGCCCGGGACTTCGGAGGTACGAGCAGTACTTC	CASSPGLRRYEQYF
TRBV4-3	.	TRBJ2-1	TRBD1	TGCGCCAGCAGCCAAGATTCCGGGACAGGGTACAATGAGCAGTTCTTC	CASSQDSGTGYNEQFF
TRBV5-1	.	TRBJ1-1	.	TGCGCCAGCAGCTTGGCGGGGGGTAACACTGAAGCTTTCTTT	CASSLAGGNTEAFF
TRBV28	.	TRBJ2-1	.	TGTGCCAGCAGTTTTGTACGTCCAACCAGGGAGCAGTTCTTC	CASSFVRPTREQFF
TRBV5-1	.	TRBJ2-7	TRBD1	TGCGCCAGCAGCTTGGGACAGGGCTTATGCGAGCAGTACTTC	CASSLGQGLCEQYF
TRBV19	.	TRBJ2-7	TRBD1	TGTGCCAGTAGTGCAACCCGGACAGGGGTGGGCTACGAGCAGTACTTC	CASSATRTGVGYEQYF
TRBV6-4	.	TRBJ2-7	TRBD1	TGTGCCAGCAGTCTAGAGGCCGGGACAGGCCTCTACGAGCAGTACTTC	CASSLEAGTGLYEQYF
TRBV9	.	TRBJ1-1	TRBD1	TGTGCCAGCAGCGTGACAGGGAACAAGCCTGAAGCTTTCTTT	CASSVTGNKPEAFF
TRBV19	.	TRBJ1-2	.	TGTGCCAGTAGTCGGGAACGGGGCTATGGCTACACCTTC	CASSRERGYGYTF
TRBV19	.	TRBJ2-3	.	TGTGCCAGTAGTATGCTACTCCCCGGGGGTACGCAGTATTTT	CASSMLLPGGTQYF
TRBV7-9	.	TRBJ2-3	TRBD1	TGTTCCAGCAGCTTATCCCCTTTATGGACAGGGGCAGATACGCAGTATTTT	CSSSLSPLWTGADTQYF
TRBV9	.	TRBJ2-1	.	TGTGCCAGCAGCGTAGTAGGCAGGGACAATGAGCAGTTCTTC	CASSVVGRDNEQFF
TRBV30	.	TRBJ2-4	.	TGTGCCTGGAGCCCGTTGGGGGGAGTAGCCAAAAACATTCAGTACTTC	CAWSPLGGVAKNIQYF
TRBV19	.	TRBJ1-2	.	TGTGCCAGTACCTGGGGAGGCCTCTATGGCTACACCTTC	CASTWGGLYGYTF
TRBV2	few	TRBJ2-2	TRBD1	TGTGCCAGCAGTCCGCAGGGGGCGCGAACCGGGGAGCTGTTTTTT	CASSPQGARTGELFF
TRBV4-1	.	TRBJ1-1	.	TGCGCCAGCAGCCAAGTTACTCGCTCGGGCAGAGCGGGAGAGACTGAAGCTTTCTTT	CASSQVTRSGRAGETEAFF
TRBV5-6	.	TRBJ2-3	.	TGTGCCAGCAGTTCTGGAGGGGGCACAGATACGCAGTATTTT	CASSSGGGTDTQYF
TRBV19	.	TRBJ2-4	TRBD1	TGTGCCAGTAGTCTCGGACAGGGGTTATCCCGGGACATTCAGTACTTC	CASSLGQGLSRDIQYF
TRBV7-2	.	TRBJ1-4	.	TGTGCCAGCAGCTTAGGTCTTCTAAGCACAACTAATGAAAAACTGTTTTTT	CASSLGLLSTTNEKLFF
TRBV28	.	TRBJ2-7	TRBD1	TGTGCCAGCAGTGGACAGGGATTCTACGAGCAGTACTTC	CASSGQGFYEQYF
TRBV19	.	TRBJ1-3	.	TGTGCCAGTAGTCTGGGGATGGGGCCCCTGCCTGGAAACACCATATATTTT	CASSLGMGPLPGNTIYF
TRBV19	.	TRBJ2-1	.	TGTGCCAGTAGCCTCAGGGGGGTAGAGTACAATGAGCAGTTCTTC	CASSLRGVEYNEQFF
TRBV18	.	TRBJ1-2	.	TGTGCCAGCTCACCGGGACACCCAGATGGCTACACCTTC	CASSPGHPDGYTF
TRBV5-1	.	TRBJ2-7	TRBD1	TGCGCCAGCAGCTTGGCACCGGGACAGGGGACGTCGGGGGACGAGCAGTACTTC	CASSLAPGQGTSGDEQYF
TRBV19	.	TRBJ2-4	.	TGTGCCAGTAGTATCGACTTAAAAAACATTCAGTACTTC	CASSIDLKNIQYF
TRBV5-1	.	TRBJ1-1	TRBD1	TGCGCCAGCAGCCTCGGGACAGGTGAAGCTTTCTTT	CASSLGTGEAFF
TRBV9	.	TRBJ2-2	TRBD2	TGTGCCAGCAGCGTAGCTACCCGACTAGCCAGGACTGCCGTGTCTGCGCTGTTTTTT	CASSVATRLARTAVSALFF
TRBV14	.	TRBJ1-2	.	TGTGCCAGCAGCCAAGATTTATACTATGGCTACACCTTC	CASSQDLYYGYTF
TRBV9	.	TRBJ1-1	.	TGTGCCAGCAGCGTGGGGGCCGGATTCCTAACTGAAGCTTTCTTT	CASSVGAGFLTEAFF
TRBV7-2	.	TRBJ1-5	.	TGTGCCAGCAGCCAGACAGGAGGCACTCAGCCCCAGCATTTT	CASSQTGGTQPQHF
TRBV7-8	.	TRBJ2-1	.	TGTGCCAGCAGCTTACATCCCCCCTACAATGAGCAGTTCTTC	CASSLHPPYNEQFF
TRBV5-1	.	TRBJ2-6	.	TGCGCCAGCAGCGACCAGGGTTCTGGGGCCAACGTCCTGACTTTC	CASSDQGSGANVLTF
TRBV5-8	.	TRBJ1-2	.	TGTGCCAGCAGCTCGAGCAGGGTCCAGAAGGATGGCTACACCTTC	CASSSSRVQKDGYTF
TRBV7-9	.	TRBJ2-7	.	TGTGCCAGCAGCCCGACTGTAACCTACGAGCAGTACTTC	CASSPTVTYEQYF
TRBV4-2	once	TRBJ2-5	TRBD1	TGTGCCAGCAGCCCAGGGACAGGGTTCGGGGCAGAGACCCAGTACTTC	CASSPGTGFGAETQYF
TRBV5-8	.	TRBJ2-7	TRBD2	TGTGCCAGCAGCTCGATTAAGCTAGCGGGAGTCCAGAGCTACGAGCAGTACTTC	CASSSIKLAGVQSYEQYF
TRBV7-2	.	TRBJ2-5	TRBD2	TGTGCCAGCAGCCTCGGACTAGCGGGACCCCAAGAGACCCAGTACTTC	CASSLGLAGPQETQYF
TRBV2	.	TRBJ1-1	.	TGTGCCAGCAGTGGTCAGGGGATTAAAGCTTTCTTT	CASSGQGIKAFF
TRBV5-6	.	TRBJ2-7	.	TGTGCCAGCAGCTTTGCGAGTTATCCCCCCGAGCAGTACTTC	CASSFASYPPEQYF
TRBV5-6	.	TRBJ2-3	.	TGTGCCAGCAGCTTTTGGGGGCCGGGAGATACGCAGTATTTT	CASSFWGPGDTQYF
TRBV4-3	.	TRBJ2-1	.	TGCGCCAGCAGCCAAGAAAGTACCCCCTACTACTTTAGCTCCTACAATGAGCAGTTCTTC	CASSQESTPYYFSSYNEQFF
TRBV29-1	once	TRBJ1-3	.	TGCAGCGTTGAAAGGGGCCGGACCCAGGCTGGAAACACCATATATTTT	CSVERGRTQAGNTIYF
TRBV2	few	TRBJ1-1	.	TGTGCCAGCAGAGGGGACTCTATGAACACTGAAGCTTTCTTT	CASRGDSMNTEAFF
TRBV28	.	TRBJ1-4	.	TGTGCCAGCAGTCCCCCATATGGGGGCTTAAATGAAAAACTGTTTTTT	CASSPPYGGLNEKLFF
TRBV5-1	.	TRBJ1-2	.	TGCGCCAGCAGCCGCCTCGGAGGGGAGGGCTATGGCTACACCTTC	CASSRLGGEGYGYTF
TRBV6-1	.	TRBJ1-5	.	TGTGCCAGCAGTTCCGGGACAACGCATCAGCCCCAGCATTTT	CASSSGTTHQPQHF
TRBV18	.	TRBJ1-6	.	TGTGCCAGCTCACCACTCTACAGGGAAACGTCACCCCTCCACTTT	CASSPLYRETSPLHF
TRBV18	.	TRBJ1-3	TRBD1	TGTGCCAGCTCACATCGGACAGGGGTTGGAAACACCATATATTTT	CASSHRTGVGNTIYF